Described below is a single T cell receptor beta chain sequence and its context. Its binding antigen is unknown. The sample holds no much larger clone one base away, and base qualities are not on file. This entry belongs to a study of cytomegalovirus exposure and HLA in healthy donors listed by TCRdb under 2017. Regarding the research as a whole: In an earlier analysis of 450 to 750 of the donors, approximately 300 Gb of sequence data and 100 million or so unique TCR beta sequences from about 180 million T cells were reported. An early release that covered more than 550 HLA-typed donors contained 300 to 350 gigabases of sequencing data and around 80 million unique TCR sequences. Of the approximately 400 genotyped donors, 65% to 90% were placed in the genetic ancestry cluster associated with self-reported Caucasian donors. The study was designed to test whether signatures of past pathogen exposure could be identified by cataloging public T cell receptors. Using immunosequencing, the study profiled T cell repertoires from about 620 subjects and related those repertoires to cytomegalovirus serostatus. Along with the roughly 610-subject first cohort, a separate validation cohort of approximately 110 different subjects was used. To predict cytomegalovirus infection status, the study combined high-throughput TCR immunosequencing, statistical association of individual TCRs with disease status, and machine learning. A later analysis re-examined previously published TCR beta repertoires from several hundred donors and added high-resolution HLA genotyping to investigate patterns of TCR occurrence. Rather than using new phenotypic data, the later analysis identified candidate immune exposures from TCR beta sequences and from how often those sequences occurred across donors. An earlier analysis of about 600 of the donors used high-throughput TCR beta sequencing to judge whether each TCR beta V gene segment behaved as functional or pseudogenic. Donor age, sex, ethnicity and CMV serostatus were compiled together with the repertoire data. In a later genetic analysis, genome-wide SNP genotypes for about 55% of the roughly 700 donors were used, and that subset was treated as a discovery cohort. All discovery cohort repertoires had been generated on a single sequencing platform. Class I and class II HLA loci were covered by the typing at four-digit resolution. The number of donors typed differed by locus, with 629-630 for A, B, C, DRB1 and DQB1, approximately 500 for DQA1, about 610 for DPA1, and 400 to 490 for DPB1. Several DR-DQ haplotypes were treated as single units for association and clustering because of strong linkage in the cohort. On average, about 240,000 unique TCR beta nucleotide sequences were sequenced per donor among 300 to 500 genotyped donors of the cohort, with roughly 19% of those sequences being non-productive.

The cohort was made up of roughly 670 healthy bone marrow donors. All cohort members were sampled while nominally healthy, although unrecorded immune exposures were likely present. The donor tested CMV seropositive, placing the donor among the approximately 290 seropositive members of the cohort. A peripheral blood sample was provided by each donor, and peripheral blood mononuclear cells were used for TCR beta sequencing. Genomic DNA extraction from the blood cell samples was performed with the Qiagen DNeasy Blood Extraction Kit. Library preparation employed the immunoSEQ multiplex PCR assay. A mixture of 60 forward primers for TCR Vbeta segments and 13 reverse primers for TCR Jbeta segments was used in the multiplex PCR. The CDR3 region of rearranged TCR beta genes was amplified from genomic DNA with a multiplex PCR assay. Amplified TCR beta libraries were sequenced as 87-base-pair reads on the Illumina HiSeq System. Per the original workflow: A later analysis counted approximately 76 million unique TCR beta chains across the 650 to 800 repertoires, and around 9.9 million of these chains were shared by at least two donors. To remove PCR and sequencing errors, raw reads were error-corrected and collapsed into unique sequences using a nearest-neighbor algorithm that merged closely related sequences. Alignment of CDR3 sequences to IMGT reference sequences was used to assign V, D and J gene segments. For a sequence to be retained, at least a six-nucleotide match to both a V gene segment and a J gene segment was required. Rearrangements were called productive when the CDR3 lacked stop codons and stayed in frame with V and J; all others were non-productive. CDR3 was defined according to IMGT convention as the region running from the second conserved V-encoded cysteine to the conserved J-encoded phenylalanine. In an earlier analysis of some 550 of the donors, sequences lacking an unambiguous match to a single V gene segment were excluded. An earlier analysis of several hundred of the donors called V segments functional above 56.7% productive rearrangements and segregating when the between-donor standard deviation exceeded 5%. A statistical classification framework was developed to diagnose cytomegalovirus status using the catalog of TCR beta chain sequences. V and J gene assignment, in a later analysis, came from comparing TCR nucleotide sequences with IMGT/GENE-DB human TR gene sequences. Using the TCRdist pipeline, a later analysis assigned CDR3 sequences along with most-parsimonious VDJ recombination scenarios. In a later analysis, every TCR beta chain was defined by the combination of its CDR3 amino acid sequence and its V-gene family, and reads without a unique V-gene family were dropped. To address suspected cross-contamination and a sequencing artifact, a later analysis removed around 600 highly shared, low-generation-probability nucleotide sequences. A later analysis calculated a clonal expansion index for each public chain from normalized within-repertoire ranks of inferred template counts. Generation probabilities in a later analysis came from a VDJ recombination model fitted to out-of-frame rearrangements, and those results were checked against IGoR. Hypergeometric tests were used in a later analysis to score TCR-TCR, TCR-HLA and TCR-CMV co-occurrence, with a repertoire-size bias correction applied to the TCR pairs. In a later analysis, false discovery rates were estimated by permuting HLA or CMV assignments 20 times. In a later analysis, co-occurring TCRs were grouped with DBSCAN, and TCRdist sequence similarity was added when clustering was performed within HLA-allele-positive subsets. Repertoires with fewer than 30,000 or more than 120,000 public chains were left out of co-occurrence clustering, as were a handful of repertoires with anomalous nucleotide sharing. In its TCRdb copy, this immuneACCESS table keeps in-frame sequences only and misses some clones. Where compared with another copy, unresolved V genes explain less than half of these, and the others have no known cause. Clone size and V and J calls were adopted from that table, with D and trimming inferred from the DNA. The sample table shows about 120,000 clones, and roughly 80% are seen once. The top ten constitute around 8% of the sample.

Measured from the cysteine to the phenylalanine, the CDR3 is 15 residues long. Only CDR3 DNA is held: 45 bases, read in frame from base 1. Looking up the germline V gene yields CDR1 SGHDT and CDR2 YYEEEE. V and J are truncated by 3 bases and 3 bases respectively, leaving an intervening sequence of 16 bases. Results the study describes overall, beyond this receptor: A further reported finding was that TCR beta sequences accurately predicted the HLA-A and HLA-B alleles for most subjects in the first cohort. In vitro tests confirmed that three of the cytomegalovirus-associated TCR beta chains recognize cytomegalovirus antigens. Correlated functional status among segregating V segments might be attributable to linkage disequilibrium, but an unknown experimental factor could not be ruled out. This cohort had only TCR beta chains sequenced, and the lack of alpha or paired-chain data limited which features could be detected. According to the authors, the approach could potentially be generalized to other disease states and immunological phenotypes. The classifier was reported to diagnose cytomegalovirus status with high specificity and sensitivity in both the original and validation cohorts. Because HLA typing was unavailable for some donors at each locus, only the typed subset was used in association tests. The sequencing pipeline was judged likely to have produced a cluster of highly shared sequence variants as a technical artifact. In a later analysis, some 18,000 TCR beta sequences were associated with specific HLA alleles at a false discovery rate of 0.05. An association between a missense DCLRE1C variant and V-gene and J-gene trimming of TCR beta chains was found in a later genetic analysis and replicated in an independent cohort. Because the 87-base-pair reads could not distinguish some IMGT-functional V segments, including TRBV6-2 and TRBV6-3, those segments were excluded. Sequencing depth was assumed to be roughly uniform across donors in the presence/absence analyses, though that assumption may not hold. According to a later analysis, parvovirus B19, influenza, CMV and Epstein-Barr virus appeared linked to several top co-occurrence clusters. In a later analysis, TCR association rates were found to vary across HLA loci, with the most associated TCRs seen for DRB1 alleles and the fewest for HLA-C alleles. A total of 164 TCR beta chains were listed by the study as associated with cytomegalovirus. The earlier analysis of nearly 600 of the donors excluded 15 to 20 rarely observed V segments, including chromosome 9 orphons, because counts were too low. In a later analysis, most CMV-associated TCR beta chains were found to appear HLA-restricted, with HLA associations seemingly driven largely by CMV exposure. Compared with equally common non-associated chains, HLA-associated TCR beta chains in a later analysis were more clonally expanded and had lower generation probabilities. When HLA alleles, especially DR and DQ, strongly co-occurred, attributing TCR associations to individual alleles was difficult. In a later genetic analysis, fewer N-insertions in productive TCRs were reported among donors in an Asian-associated ancestry cluster than the approximately 630-donor mean. For the cohort, immune exposure information was limited to CMV serostatus. Broadly in line with IMGT annotations, most TCR beta V segments showed up in productive rearrangements about 87% or about 30% of the time in an earlier analysis of some 590 of the donors. Across donors, most TCR sequences were observed very rarely, whereas some public TCRs were present in many individuals.

This receptor was identified in a female donor in good health and CMV-seropositive. The chain uses TRBV5-6 and TRBJ2-7, and possibly TRBD2, on 7 matching bases. The sample consisted of PBMCs. The bases are TGTGCCAGCAGCTCGGGGGGCAGCCTTTTCTACGAGCAGTACTTC. Translation gives CASSSGGSLFYEQYF. The full variable domain, with segments outside the CDR3 supplied by the reference TRBV5-6 and TRBJ2-7 proteins, appears as DAGVTQSPTHLIKTRGQQVTLRCSPKSGHDTVSWYQQALGQGPQFIFQYYEEEERQRGNFPDRFSGHQFPNYSSELNVNALLLGDSALYLCASSSGGSLFYEQYFGPGTRLTVT.